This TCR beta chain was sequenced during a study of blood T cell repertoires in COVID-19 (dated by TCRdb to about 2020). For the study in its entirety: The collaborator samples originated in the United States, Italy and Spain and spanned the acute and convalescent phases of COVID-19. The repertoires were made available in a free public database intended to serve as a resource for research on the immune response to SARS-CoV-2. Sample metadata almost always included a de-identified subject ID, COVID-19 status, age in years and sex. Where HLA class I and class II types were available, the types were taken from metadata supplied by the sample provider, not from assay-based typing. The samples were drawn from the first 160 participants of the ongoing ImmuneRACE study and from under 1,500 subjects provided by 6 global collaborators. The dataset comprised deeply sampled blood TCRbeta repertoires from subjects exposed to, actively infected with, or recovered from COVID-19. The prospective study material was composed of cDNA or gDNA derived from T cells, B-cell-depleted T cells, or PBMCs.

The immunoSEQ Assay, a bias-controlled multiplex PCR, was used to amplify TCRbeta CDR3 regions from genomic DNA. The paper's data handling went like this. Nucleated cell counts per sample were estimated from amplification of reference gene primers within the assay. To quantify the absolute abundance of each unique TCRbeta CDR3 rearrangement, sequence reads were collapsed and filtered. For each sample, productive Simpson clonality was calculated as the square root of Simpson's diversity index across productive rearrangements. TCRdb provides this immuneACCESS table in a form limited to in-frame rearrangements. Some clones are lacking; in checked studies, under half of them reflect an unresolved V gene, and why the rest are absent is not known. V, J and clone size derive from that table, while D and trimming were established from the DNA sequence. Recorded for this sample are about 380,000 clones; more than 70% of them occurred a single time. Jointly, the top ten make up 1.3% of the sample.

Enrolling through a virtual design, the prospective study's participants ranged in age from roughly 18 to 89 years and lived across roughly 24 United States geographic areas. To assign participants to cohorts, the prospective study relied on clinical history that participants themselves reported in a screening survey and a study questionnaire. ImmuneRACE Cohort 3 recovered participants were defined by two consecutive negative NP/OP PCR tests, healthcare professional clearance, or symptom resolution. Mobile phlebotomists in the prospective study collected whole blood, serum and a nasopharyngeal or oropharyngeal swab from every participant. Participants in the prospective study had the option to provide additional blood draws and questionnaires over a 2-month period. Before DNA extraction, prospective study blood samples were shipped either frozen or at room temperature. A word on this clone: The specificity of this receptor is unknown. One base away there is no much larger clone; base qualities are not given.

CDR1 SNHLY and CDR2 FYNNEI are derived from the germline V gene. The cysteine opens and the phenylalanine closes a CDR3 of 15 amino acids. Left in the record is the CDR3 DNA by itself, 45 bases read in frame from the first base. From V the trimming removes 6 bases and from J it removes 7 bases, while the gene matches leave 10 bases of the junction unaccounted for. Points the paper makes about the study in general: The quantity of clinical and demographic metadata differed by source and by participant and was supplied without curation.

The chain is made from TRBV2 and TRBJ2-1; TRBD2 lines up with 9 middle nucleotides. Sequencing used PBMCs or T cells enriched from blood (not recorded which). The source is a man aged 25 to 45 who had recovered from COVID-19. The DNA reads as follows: TGTGCCAGCAGCGAAACCGGGACTAGCATTAATGAGCAGTTCTTC. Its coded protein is CASSETGTSINEQFF.